A selection of T cell receptor beta chains follows, all from one sample in a study of blood T cells in healthy people across ages. In TCRdb, the 5' RACE reads were re-called with MiXCR into one record per CDR3 protein. Of 1.5 million to 2 million distinct CDR3 sequences in the sample, roughly 30% were seen once. Material: blood. Every receptor here comes from a woman between 25 and 40 years old in good health. The CDR3 runs from the conserved cysteine through the conserved F or W.

CDR3 | V
CASSQGSGVGNYGYTF | TRBV4-1
CASTDSPGTSGVILYEQYF | TRBV5-5
CSLAQGYEQYF | TRBV29-1
CASSLGRYSGYETQYF | TRBV11-2
CASSFSAGGSEQYF | TRBV7-2
CASSLNPGPSNQPQHF | TRBV12-3/TRBV12-4
CASSSGTALWGGYTF | TRBV7-2
CASSLGRGVYNSPLHF | TRBV11-2
CASSYSGGRSNQPQHF | TRBV6-2/TRBV6-3
CASSLSLGGGGETQYF | TRBV7-2
CSARTDHYGYTF | TRBV20-1
CASSFGGGALDTQYF | TRBV11-2
CASSSSDANTGELFF | TRBV5-1
CASSLGVHEQYF | TRBV7-2
CSARDRPGSSYEQYF | TRBV20-1
CSARDFLNTEAFF | TRBV20-1